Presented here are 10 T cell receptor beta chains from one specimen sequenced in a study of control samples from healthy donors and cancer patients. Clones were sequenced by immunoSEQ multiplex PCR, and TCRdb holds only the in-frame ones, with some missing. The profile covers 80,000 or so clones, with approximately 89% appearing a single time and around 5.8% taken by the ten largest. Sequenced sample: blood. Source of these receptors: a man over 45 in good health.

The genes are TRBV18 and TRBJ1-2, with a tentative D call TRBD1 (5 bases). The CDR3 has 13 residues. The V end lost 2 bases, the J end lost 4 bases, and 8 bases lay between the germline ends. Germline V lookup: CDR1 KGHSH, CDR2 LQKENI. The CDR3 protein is CASSPGGIYGYTF. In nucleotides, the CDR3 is TGTGCCAGCTCACCAGGGGGGATCTATGGCTACACCTTC.

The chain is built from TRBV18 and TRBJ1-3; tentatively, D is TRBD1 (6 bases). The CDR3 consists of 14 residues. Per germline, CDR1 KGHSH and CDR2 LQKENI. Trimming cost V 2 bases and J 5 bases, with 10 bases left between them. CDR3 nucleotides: TGTGCCAGCTCACCAACGGGGGGCCGAAACACCATATATTTT. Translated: CASSPTGGRNTIYF.

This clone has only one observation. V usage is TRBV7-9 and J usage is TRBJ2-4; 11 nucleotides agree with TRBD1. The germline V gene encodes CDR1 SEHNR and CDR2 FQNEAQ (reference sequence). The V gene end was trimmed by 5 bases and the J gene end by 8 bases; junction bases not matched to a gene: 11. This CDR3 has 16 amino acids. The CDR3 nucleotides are TGTGCCAGCAGCCGACCGGACAGGGGGCGTTGGGACATTCAGTACTTC. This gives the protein CASSRPDRGRWDIQYF.

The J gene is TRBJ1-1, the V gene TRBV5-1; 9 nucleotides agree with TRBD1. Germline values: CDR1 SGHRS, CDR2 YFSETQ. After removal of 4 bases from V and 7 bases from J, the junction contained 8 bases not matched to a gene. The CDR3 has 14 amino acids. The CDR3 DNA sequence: TGCGCCAGCAGCGGGGACAGGGCGACCCATGAAGCTTTCTTT. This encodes CASSGDRATHEAFF.

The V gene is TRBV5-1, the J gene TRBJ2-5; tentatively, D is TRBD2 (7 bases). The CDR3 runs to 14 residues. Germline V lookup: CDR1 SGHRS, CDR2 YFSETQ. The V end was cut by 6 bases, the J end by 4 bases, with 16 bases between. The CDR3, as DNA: TGCGCCAGCACCCAGTGGGGAGGGGGAGAGACCCAGTACTTC. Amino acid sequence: CASTQWGGGETQYF.

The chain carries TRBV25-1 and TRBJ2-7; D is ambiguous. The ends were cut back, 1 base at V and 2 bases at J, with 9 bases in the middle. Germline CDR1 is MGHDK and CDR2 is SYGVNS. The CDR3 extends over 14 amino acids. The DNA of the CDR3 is TGTGCCAGCAGTGAATCTGGCCCCCCCTACGAGCAGTACTTC. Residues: CASSESGPPYEQYF.

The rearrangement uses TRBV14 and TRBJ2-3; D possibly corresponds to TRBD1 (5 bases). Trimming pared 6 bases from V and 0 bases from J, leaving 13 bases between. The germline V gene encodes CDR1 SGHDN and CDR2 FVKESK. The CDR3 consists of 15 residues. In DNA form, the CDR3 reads TGTGCCAGCAGACGGAAGGGGCTTAGCACAGATACGCAGTATTTT. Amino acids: CASRRKGLSTDTQYF.

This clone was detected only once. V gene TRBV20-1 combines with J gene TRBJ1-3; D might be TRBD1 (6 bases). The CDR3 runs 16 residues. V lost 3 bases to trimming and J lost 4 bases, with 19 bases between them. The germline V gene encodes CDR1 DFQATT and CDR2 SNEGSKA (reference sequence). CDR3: CSASDRGHLSGNTIYF. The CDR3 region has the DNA TGCAGTGCTAGTGATAGGGGACACCTTTCCGGAAACACCATATATTTT.

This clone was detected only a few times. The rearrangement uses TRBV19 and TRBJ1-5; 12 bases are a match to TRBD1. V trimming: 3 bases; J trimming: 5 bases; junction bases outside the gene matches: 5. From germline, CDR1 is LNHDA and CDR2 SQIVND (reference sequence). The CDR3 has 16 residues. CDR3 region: CASSMGTGGWDQPQHF. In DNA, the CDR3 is TGTGCCAGTAGTATGGGGACAGGGGGCTGGGATCAGCCCCAGCATTTT.

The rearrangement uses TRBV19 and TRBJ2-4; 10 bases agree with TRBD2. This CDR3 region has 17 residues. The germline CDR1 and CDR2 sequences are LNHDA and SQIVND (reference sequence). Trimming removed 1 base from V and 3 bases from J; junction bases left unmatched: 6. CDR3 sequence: CASSIASGGAVKNIQYF. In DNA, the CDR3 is TGTGCCAGTAGTATAGCGAGCGGGGGGGCTGTCAAAAACATTCAGTACTTC.